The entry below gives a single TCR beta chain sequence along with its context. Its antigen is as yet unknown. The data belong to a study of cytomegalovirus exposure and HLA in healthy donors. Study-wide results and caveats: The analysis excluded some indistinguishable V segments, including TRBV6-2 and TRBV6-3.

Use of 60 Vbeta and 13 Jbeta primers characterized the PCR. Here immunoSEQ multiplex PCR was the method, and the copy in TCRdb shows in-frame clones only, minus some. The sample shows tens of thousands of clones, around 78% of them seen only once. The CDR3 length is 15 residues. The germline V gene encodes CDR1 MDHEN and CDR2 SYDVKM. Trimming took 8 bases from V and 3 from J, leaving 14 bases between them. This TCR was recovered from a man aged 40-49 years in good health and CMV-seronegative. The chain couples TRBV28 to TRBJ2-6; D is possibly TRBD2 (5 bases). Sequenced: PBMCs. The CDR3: CASSPNRDGANVLTF. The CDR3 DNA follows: TGTGCCAGCTCCCCAAATCGGGATGGGGCCAACGTCCTGACTTTC. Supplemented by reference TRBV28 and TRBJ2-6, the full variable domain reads DVKVTQSSRYLVKRTGEKVFLECVQDMDHENMFWYRQDPGLGLRLIYFSYDVKMKEKGDIPEGYSVSREKKERFSLILESASTNQTSMYLCASSPNRDGANVLTFGAGSRLTVL.